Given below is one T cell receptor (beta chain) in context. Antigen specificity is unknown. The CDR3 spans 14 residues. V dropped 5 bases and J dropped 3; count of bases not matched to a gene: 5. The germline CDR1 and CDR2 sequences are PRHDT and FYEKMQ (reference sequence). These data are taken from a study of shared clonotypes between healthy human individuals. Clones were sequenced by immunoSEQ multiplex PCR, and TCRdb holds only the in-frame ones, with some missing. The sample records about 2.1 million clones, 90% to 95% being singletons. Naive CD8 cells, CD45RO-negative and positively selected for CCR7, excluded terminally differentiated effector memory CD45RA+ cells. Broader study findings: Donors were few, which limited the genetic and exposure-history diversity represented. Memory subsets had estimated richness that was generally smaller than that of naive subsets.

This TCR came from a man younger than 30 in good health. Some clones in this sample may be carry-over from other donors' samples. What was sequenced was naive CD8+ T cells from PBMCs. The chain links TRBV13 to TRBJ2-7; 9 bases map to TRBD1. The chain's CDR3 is CASSRRTGVYEQYF. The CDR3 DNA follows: TGTGCCAGCAGCAGGAGGACAGGGGTCTACGAGCAGTACTTC.